A single sample gave rise to the 20 T cell receptor beta chains below, sequenced in a study of T-cell memory formation after mild COVID-19. TCRdb re-analysed the 5' RACE reads in MiXCR, keeping a single row per CDR3 protein. This table holds 110,000 to 150,000 distinct CDR3 sequences, 20% to 25% found once. What was sequenced was PBMCs or a T cell subset sorted from them (not recorded which). The receptors were sampled from an adult woman who had mild COVID-19 (a few samples of this study predate the infection). Cell type and time point are not known.

The rearrangement joins TRBV15 to TRBJ2-2; TRBD2 matches 9 bases. V shed 3 bases, J shed 2 bases, and the junction held 1 base outside the gene matches. This CDR3 has 15 amino acids. Germline values: CDR1 LNHNV, CDR2 YYDKDF (reference sequence). Here the CDR3 reads CATSSSGGNTGELFF. CDR3 bases: TGTGCCACCAGCAGTAGCGGGGGTAACACCGGGGAGCTGTTTTTT.

This clonotype was observed a few times. This chain joins TRBV29-1 and TRBJ2-5; no clear D gene. The V end was cut by 0 bases, the J end by 5 bases, with 16 bases between. CDR1 is SQVTM and CDR2 is ANQGSEA in the germline V gene. The CDR3 loop spans 15 amino acids. Here the CDR3 reads CSVEEGIAEVETQYF. The CDR3 DNA reads TGCAGCGTTGAAGAGGGCATAGCAGAGGTTGAGACCCAGTACTTC.

This clonotype was observed a few times. The CDR3 DNA is TGCAGCGGGTGGACAGAGGCGGGAGGTGTTAACTATGGCTACACCTTC. Translating it yields CSGWTEAGGVNYGYTF. The gene calls are TRBV29-1 and TRBJ1-2; D is perhaps TRBD1 (6 bases). The V and J ends lost 7 bases and 1 base respectively, with 22 bases between them. The V gene's germline CDR1 is SQVTM and CDR2 ANQGSEA. This CDR3 has 16 residues.

The rearrangement links TRBV7-9 to TRBJ1-5; no clear D gene. The germline gives CDR1 SEHNR, CDR2 FQNEAQ (reference sequence). The CDR3 is 14 residues long. Trimming stripped 6 bases from V and 0 bases from J, with 9 bases between. DNA for the CDR3: TGTGCCAGCAGTCGGACCGATAGCAATCAGCCCCAGCATTTT. Translated: CASSRTDSNQPQHF. The full variable domain, completed using reference TRBV7-9 and TRBJ1-5, is DTGVSQNPRHKITKRGQNVTFRCDPISEHNRLYWYRQTLGQGPEFLTYFQNEAQLEKSRLLSDRFSAERPKGSFSTLEIQRTEQGDSAMYLCASSRTDSNQPQHFGDGTRLSIL.

The chain employs TRBV5-1 and TRBJ1-1, with 7 bases fitting TRBD1. CDR1 SGHRS and CDR2 YFSETQ come from the germline V gene. J gave up 5 bases and V 0 bases, and 10 bases lay outside the gene matches. CDR3 length equals 16 residues. The CDR3 protein is CASSLDPLQGRTEAFF. The CDR3 DNA reads as TGCGCCAGCAGCTTGGATCCTCTACAGGGGAGGACTGAAGCTTTCTTT. The whole variable domain, remainder taken from reference TRBV5-1 and TRBJ1-1, is KAGVTQTPRYLIKTRGQQVTLSCSPISGHRSVSWYQQTPGQGLQFLFEYFSETQRNKGNFPGRFSGRQFSNSRSEMNVSTLELGDSALYLCASSLDPLQGRTEAFFGQGTRLTVV.

The rearrangement uses TRBV4-1 and TRBJ2-7; unclear D gene. Between the trimmed V and J ends, which lost 2 bases and 0 bases, there was a span of 14 bases. This CDR3 spans 16 amino acids. Per germline, CDR1 MGHRA and CDR2 YSYEKL. This chain's CDR3 is CASSQPGDVDSYEQYF. The CDR3 region has the DNA TGCGCCAGCAGCCAACCGGGCGACGTCGACTCCTACGAGCAGTACTTC.

This clonotype was counted once. The chain has TRBV20-1 and TRBJ2-7; 9 bases align to TRBD2. J lost 2 bases, V lost 3 bases, and 5 bases had no gene match. CDR3 length: 14 amino acids. Germline lookup yields CDR1 DFQATT and CDR2 SNEGSKA (reference sequence). CDR3 DNA sequence: TGCAGTGCTAGTAGTGCGGGGGGGCCCTACGAGCAGTACTTC. Its protein product is CSASSAGGPYEQYF.

This clonotype was counted at least ten times. The chain is built from TRBV12-3 or TRBV12-4 and TRBJ2-1; TRBD2 agrees at 12 bases. The trim removed 6 bases at V and 7 bases at J, leaving 4 bases unmatched. The CDR3 totals 14 residues. The CDR3 region is CASRLAGGQNEQFF. As DNA, the CDR3 is TGTGCCAGCAGACTAGCGGGAGGTCAAAATGAGCAGTTCTTC.

This chain links TRBV3-1 with TRBJ2-3, with D unclear. Looked up from germline, CDR1 is LGHDT and CDR2 is YNNKEL (reference sequence). The CDR3 contains 15 residues. The germline V and J ends were trimmed by 1 base and 5 bases, with 13 bases remaining between them. The CDR3 nucleotides are TGTGCCAGCAGCCAAGGGGCAACCGATAGAGATACGCAGTATTTT. This sequence encodes CASSQGATDRDTQYF.

The V and J genes are TRBV30 and TRBJ1-2; D gene uncertain. Germline CDR1 GTSNPN, CDR2 SVGIG (reference sequence). The length of the CDR3 is 13 residues. V lost 0 bases, J lost 7 bases, and 12 bases lay in between. The CDR3 loop reads CAWSVKGSTGYTF. Here the CDR3 DNA reads TGTGCCTGGAGTGTAAAGGGTTCTACTGGCTACACCTTC.

The chain is built from TRBV27 and TRBJ1-4, with 8 bases matching TRBD1. The J segment lost 4 bases and the V segment lost 6 bases, leaving 7 bases of the junction unmatched. This CDR3 region has 15 residues. CDR1 and CDR2 from the germline V gene are MNHEY and SMNVEV (reference sequence). CDR3 sequence: CASSHTGGNNEKLFF. The CDR3 nucleotides are TGTGCCAGCAGCCATACAGGGGGGAATAATGAAAAACTGTTTTTT.

The chain recombines TRBV3-1 with TRBJ2-2; D unresolved. V lost 4 bases and J 5 bases, leaving 11 bases between the germline ends. This CDR3 region has 14 residues. Per the germline V gene, CDR1 is LGHDT and CDR2 is YNNKEL (reference sequence). The CDR3 spells CASSRSEETGELFF. The CDR3 DNA reads TGTGCCAGCAGCCGAAGCGAGGAAACCGGGGAGCTGTTTTTT.

V and J are TRBV6-2 or TRBV6-3 and TRBJ2-7; D is ambiguous. Trimming removed 8 bases at V and 5 bases at J, with 10 bases between. The CDR3 has 11 amino acids. Germline CDR1 and CDR2: MNHEY and SVGEGT. The CDR3 here is CASGLGDEQYF. The DNA of the CDR3 is TGTGCCAGCGGGCTAGGCGACGAGCAGTACTTC.

This clonotype came up a few times. The genes are TRBV20-1 and TRBJ2-1; 14 nucleotides align to TRBD2. Trimming removed 2 bases from V and 4 bases from J; junction bases left unmatched: 1. Germline CDR1 is DFQATT and CDR2 is SNEGSKA (reference sequence). The CDR3 has 15 amino acids. The CDR3 loop is CSARRTSGGYNEQFF. The CDR3, as DNA: TGCAGTGCTAGACGGACTAGCGGGGGGTACAATGAGCAGTTCTTC.

J is TRBJ2-5 and V is TRBV6-5; D is ambiguous. Germline CDR1 reads MNHEY; CDR2 reads SVGAGI. The CDR3 totals 14 residues. Trimming removed 0 bases from V and 5 bases from J, with 10 bases in between. The CDR3 nucleotides are TGTGCCAGCAGTTACTCGGGGATGGCGGAGACCCAGTACTTC. This encodes CASSYSGMAETQYF.

The chain uses TRBV4-1 and TRBJ1-2; 9 nucleotides match TRBD1. The junction had 4 bases not matched to a gene; V was cut back by 6 bases and J by 5 bases. The CDR3 extends over 13 amino acids. CDR1 MGHRA and CDR2 YSYEKL come from the germline V gene. For the CDR3, the DNA is TGCGCCAGCAGTCCGGACAGGGGATATGGCTACACCTTC. It codes for CASSPDRGYGYTF.

This clonotype was seen once. The chain carries TRBV30 and TRBJ2-5; D is possibly TRBD1 (6 bases). The CDR3 runs to 12 residues. Germline CDR1 and CDR2: GTSNPN and SVGIG (reference sequence). V gave up 2 bases and J gave up 10 bases, with 14 bases separating them. The CDR3 is CAWSPYPGVQYF. The CDR3 DNA reads TGTGCCTGGAGTCCGTATCCAGGGGTCCAGTACTTC.

In this sample, this clonotype turned up a few times. Here the CDR3 DNA reads TGTGCCAGCAGTTTATCGGGCGGCGGCATTGGGAATCAGCCCCAGCATTTT. Translating it yields CASSLSGGGIGNQPQHF. This chain joins TRBV12-3 or TRBV12-4 and TRBJ1-5; D unclear. The CDR3 extends over 17 amino acids. The V and J ends lost 2 bases and 4 bases respectively, with 18 bases between them.

CDR3 sequence reads: CASSVDGQGGRHTEAFF. CDR3 DNA sequence: TGTGCCAGCAGCGTAGACGGCCAAGGGGGTAGGCACACTGAAGCTTTCTTT. The J gene is TRBJ1-1, the V gene TRBV9; possibly TRBD1 for D (6 bases). Trimming cost V 0 bases and J 3 bases, with 18 bases left between them. This CDR3 has 17 amino acids. CDR1 SGDLS and CDR2 YYNGEE come from the germline V gene.

The chain employs TRBV10-3 and TRBJ2-5, with TRBD2 matching over 14 bases. The CDR3 has 17 amino acids. Germline V gene data show CDR1 as ENHRY and CDR2 as SYGVKD. V lost 6 bases, J lost 5 bases, and 11 bases stayed unmatched. CDR3 amino acids: CAISAGTSGRGSETQYF. The CDR3, as DNA: TGTGCCATCAGCGCCGGGACTAGCGGGAGAGGGTCGGAGACCCAGTACTTC.